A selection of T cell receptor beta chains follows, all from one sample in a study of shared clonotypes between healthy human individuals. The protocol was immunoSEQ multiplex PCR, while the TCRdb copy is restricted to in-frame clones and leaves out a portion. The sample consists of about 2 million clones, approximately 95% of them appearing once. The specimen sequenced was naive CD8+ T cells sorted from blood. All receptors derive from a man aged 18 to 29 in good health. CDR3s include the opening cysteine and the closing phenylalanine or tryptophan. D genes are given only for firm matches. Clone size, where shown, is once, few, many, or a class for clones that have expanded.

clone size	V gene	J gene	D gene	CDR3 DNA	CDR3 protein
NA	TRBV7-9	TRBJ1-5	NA	TGTGCCAGCAGTCGGGGGGCCTCTAATCAGCCCCAGCATTTT	CASSRGASNQPQHF
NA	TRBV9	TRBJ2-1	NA	TGTGCCAGCAGCGTAGTCGGGGGAGAGTCCGATGAGCAGTTCTTC	CASSVVGGESDEQFF
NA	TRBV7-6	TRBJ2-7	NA	TGTGCCAGCAGCTTTGCTCGGGACAAGAGCTCCTACGAGCAGTACTTC	CASSFARDKSSYEQYF
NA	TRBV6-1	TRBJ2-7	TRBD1	TGTGCCAGACAGTTCCTACAGGGGAATTCTTACGAGCAGTACTTC	CARQFLQGNSYEQYF
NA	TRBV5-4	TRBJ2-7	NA	TGTGCCAGCAGCCCCGAAGTCCGCGACGAGCAGTACTTC	CASSPEVRDEQYF
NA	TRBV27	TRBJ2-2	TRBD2	TGTGCCAGCAGTTTAAGGCTGGGACTAGCGATGACCGGGGAGCTGTTTTTT	CASSLRLGLAMTGELFF
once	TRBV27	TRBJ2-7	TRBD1	TGTGCCAGCAGTTTGACAGGGGGCTCTTACGAGCAGTACTTC	CASSLTGGSYEQYF
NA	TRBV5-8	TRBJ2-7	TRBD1	TGTGCCAGCAGCTTGGCCTACAGGGGGCACGAGCAGTACTTC	CASSLAYRGHEQYF
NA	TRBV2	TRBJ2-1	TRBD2	TGTGCCAGCAGTGTGACTAGCTCCGGCTCCTACAATGAGCAGTTCTTC	CASSVTSSGSYNEQFF
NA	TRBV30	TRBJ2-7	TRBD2	TGTGCCTGGAGTGGGACTAGCGGACCCTACGAGCAGTACTTC	CAWSGTSGPYEQYF
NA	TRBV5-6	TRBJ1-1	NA	TGTGCCAGTGGTCCGGACACTGAAGCTTTCTTT	CASGPDTEAFF
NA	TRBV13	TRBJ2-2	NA	TGTGCCAGCAGCCCGTACACCGGGGAGCTGTTTTTT	CASSPYTGELFF
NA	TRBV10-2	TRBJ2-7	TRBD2	TGCGCCAGCACCCCGGGACTAGCCTACGAGCAGTACTTC	CASTPGLAYEQYF
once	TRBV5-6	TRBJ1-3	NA	TGTGCCAGCAGCTTATGGGGTGGAAACACCATATATTTT	CASSLWGGNTIYF
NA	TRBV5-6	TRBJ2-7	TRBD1	TGTGCCAGCAGCTCGTTCACAGGGGGCGCCTCCTACGAGCAGTACTTC	CASSSFTGGASYEQYF
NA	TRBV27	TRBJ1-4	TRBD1	TGTGCCAGCAGCAACAGGGGGTTAAATGAAAAACTGTTTTTT	CASSNRGLNEKLFF
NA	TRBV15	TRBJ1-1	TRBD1	TGTGCCACCAGCACCGGGACAGGAGCGACTGAAGCTTTCTTT	CATSTGTGATEAFF
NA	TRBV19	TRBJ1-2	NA	TGTGCCAGTACTGGGACACTCTATGGCTACACCTTC	CASTGTLYGYTF
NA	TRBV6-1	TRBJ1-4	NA	TGTGCCAGCAGGCGAGGGGAGGGACATGAAAAACTGTTTTTT	CASRRGEGHEKLFF
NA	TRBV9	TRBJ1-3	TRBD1	TGTGCCAGCAGCGTAGGTGGGACAGTCCCCTCGGAGGGAAACACCATATATTTT	CASSVGGTVPSEGNTIYF
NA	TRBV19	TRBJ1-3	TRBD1	TGTGCCAGTAGAGAACAGGGGTTAACTGGAAACACCATATATTTT	CASREQGLTGNTIYF
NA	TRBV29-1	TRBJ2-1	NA	TGCAGCGTTGAAGACACGTACAATGAGCAGTTCTTC	CSVEDTYNEQFF
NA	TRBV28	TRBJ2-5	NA	TGTGCCAGCAGCGTACGGAATCCTCAAGAGACCCAGTACTTC	CASSVRNPQETQYF
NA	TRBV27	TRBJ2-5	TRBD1	TGTGCCAGCAGTTTGTATACAGGGGACCAAGAGACCCAGTACTTC	CASSLYTGDQETQYF
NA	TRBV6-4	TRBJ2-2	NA	TGTGCCAGCAGTGACTCCCCCGGGAGCGGGGAGCTGTTTTTT	CASSDSPGSGELFF
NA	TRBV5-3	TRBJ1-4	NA	TGTGCCAGAAGCCCTAGGTGGGAAAAACTGTTTTTT	CARSPRWEKLFF
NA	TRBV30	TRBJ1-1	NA	TGTGCCTGGACCTCCCCGGGGGAGGAAAACACTGAAGCTTTCTTT	CAWTSPGEENTEAFF
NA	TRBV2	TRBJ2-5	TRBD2	TGTGCCAGCAGTGATGGGGCGGGAGGGGAGGAGACCCAGTACTTC	CASSDGAGGEETQYF
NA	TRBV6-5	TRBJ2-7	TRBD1	TGTGCCAGCAGCGACAGGGGTCTCTCCTACGAGCAGTACTTC	CASSDRGLSYEQYF
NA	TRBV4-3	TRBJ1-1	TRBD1	TGCGCCAGCAGCCACCTACAGGGGGCGAACACTGAAGCTTTCTTT	CASSHLQGANTEAFF
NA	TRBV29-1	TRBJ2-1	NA	TGCAGCGTTGAAGATGGTACAGACGGGACCAATGAGCAGTTCTTC	CSVEDGTDGTNEQFF
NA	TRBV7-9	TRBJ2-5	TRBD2	TGTGCCAGCAGCCCCCAGCGGGAGGAGACCCAGTACTTC	CASSPQREETQYF
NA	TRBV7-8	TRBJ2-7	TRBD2	TGTGCCAGCAGCCACGGACTAGCGGGGGCCTACGAGCAGTACTTC	CASSHGLAGAYEQYF
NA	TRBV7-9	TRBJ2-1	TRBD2	TGTGCCAGCAGCTTAGCCGGGACTAGCTATGAGCAGTTCTTC	CASSLAGTSYEQFF
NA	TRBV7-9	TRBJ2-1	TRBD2	TGTGCCAGCAGCTGGACTAGCGGGGGGCATGCCCATGAGCAGTTCTTC	CASSWTSGGHAHEQFF
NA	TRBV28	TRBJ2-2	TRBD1	TGTGCCAGCACTTTGGAGTGGACAGGGAACACCGGGGAGCTGTTTTTT	CASTLEWTGNTGELFF
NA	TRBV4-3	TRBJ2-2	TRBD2	TGCGCCAGCAGCCAGGCTACTAGCGCGACCGGGGAGCTGTTTTTT	CASSQATSATGELFF
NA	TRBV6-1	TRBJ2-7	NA	TGTGCCAGCAGTAGCCGGGGTCCCTACGAGCAGTACTTC	CASSSRGPYEQYF
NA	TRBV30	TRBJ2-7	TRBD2	TGTGCCTGGCGGGAGGCGGGGGGGCCCTACGAGCAGTACTTC	CAWREAGGPYEQYF
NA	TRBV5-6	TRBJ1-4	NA	TGTGCCAGCAGCCCGTCAACTAATGAAAAACTGTTTTTT	CASSPSTNEKLFF
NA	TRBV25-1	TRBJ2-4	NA	TGTGCCAGCAGTGAAGGGGGGGCTGGCTATATTCAGTACTTC	CASSEGGAGYIQYF
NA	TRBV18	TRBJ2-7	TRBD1	TGTGCCAGCTCACCACTGGACAGGAGCTCCTACGAGCAGTACTTC	CASSPLDRSSYEQYF
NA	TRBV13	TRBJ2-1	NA	TGTGCCAGCAGCTTAGGTGGTGGGAATGAGCAGTTCTTC	CASSLGGGNEQFF
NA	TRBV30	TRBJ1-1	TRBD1	TGTGCCTGGAGTGTACAGGGGGACACTGAAGCTTTCTTC	CAWSVQGDTEAFF
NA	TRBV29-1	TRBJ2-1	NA	TGCAGCGTTGAAGCCGGGACGGAGTCCTACAATGAGCAGTTCTTC	CSVEAGTESYNEQFF
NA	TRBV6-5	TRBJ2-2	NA	TGTGCCAGCAGTTATTGGTCCACCGGGGAGCTGTTTTTT	CASSYWSTGELFF
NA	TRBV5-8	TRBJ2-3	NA	TGTGCCAGCAGCTTGGAGGCTAGTAGCACAGATACGCAGTATTTT	CASSLEASSTDTQYF
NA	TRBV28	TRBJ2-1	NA	TGTGCCAGCACCTGGGACGGAGGACACTACAATGAGCAGTTCTTC	CASTWDGGHYNEQFF
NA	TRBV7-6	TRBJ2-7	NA	TGTGCCAGCAGCTTAGGAAGGGGCCTCTCCTACGAGCAGTACTTC	CASSLGRGLSYEQYF
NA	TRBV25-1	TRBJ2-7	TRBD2	TGTGCCAGCAGTGGCCTGACTAGCGGGAGCTCCTACGAGCAGTACTTC	CASSGLTSGSSYEQYF
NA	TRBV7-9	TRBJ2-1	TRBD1	TGTGCCAGCAGCTCAACCGGGACAGGCTGGGGTGAGCAGTTCTTC	CASSSTGTGWGEQFF
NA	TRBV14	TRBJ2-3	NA	TGTGCCAGCAGCCCATGGGACCACGTGGTAGGAGGACACACAGATACGCAGTATTTT	CASSPWDHVVGGHTDTQYF
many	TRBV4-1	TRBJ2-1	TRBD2	TGCGCCAGCAGCCCATCTAGCGGGAGTGGGTATGAGCAGTTCTTC	CASSPSSGSGYEQFF
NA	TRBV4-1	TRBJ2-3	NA	TGCGCCAGCGGGGATAGACCCGGCACAGATACGCAGTATTTT	CASGDRPGTDTQYF
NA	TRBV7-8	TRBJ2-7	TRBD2	TGTGCCAGCAGCTCTGCCACTAGCGGACTCTCCTACGAGCAGTACTTC	CASSSATSGLSYEQYF
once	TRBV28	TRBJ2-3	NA	TGTGCCAGCAGTTTACTTCCAGGGGCGAATACGCAGTATTTT	CASSLLPGANTQYF